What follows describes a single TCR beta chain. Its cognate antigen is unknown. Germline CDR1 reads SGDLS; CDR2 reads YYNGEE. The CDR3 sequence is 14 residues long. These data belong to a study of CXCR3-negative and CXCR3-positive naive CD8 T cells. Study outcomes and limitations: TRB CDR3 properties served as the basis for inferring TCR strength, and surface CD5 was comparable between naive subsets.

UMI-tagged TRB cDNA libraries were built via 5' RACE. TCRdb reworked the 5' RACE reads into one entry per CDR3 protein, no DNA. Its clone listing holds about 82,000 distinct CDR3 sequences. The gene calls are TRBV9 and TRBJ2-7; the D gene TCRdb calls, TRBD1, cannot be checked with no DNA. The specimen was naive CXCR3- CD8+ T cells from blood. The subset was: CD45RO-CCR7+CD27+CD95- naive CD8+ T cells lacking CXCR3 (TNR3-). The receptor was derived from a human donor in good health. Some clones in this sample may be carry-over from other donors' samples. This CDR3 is CASSVGDRPYEQYF. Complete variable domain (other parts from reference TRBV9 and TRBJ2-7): DSGVTQTPKHLITATGQRVTLRCSPRSGDLSVYWYQQSLDQGLQFLIQYYNGEERAKGNILERFSAQQFPDLHSELNLSSLELGDSALYFCASSVGDRPYEQYFGPGTRLTVT.